These 30 T cell receptor beta chains were all obtained from the same sample, sequenced in a study of a mutant IDH1 vaccine in newly diagnosed glioma. Time point denoted: week 5, during vaccination. Mutant IDH1 20-mer peptide, at 300 ug, made up each vaccine dose, with topical imiquimod. TCRdb keeps only in-frame clones here, not all; method: immunoSEQ multiplex PCR. This sample has over 50,000 clones, with over 80% found just once. For these receptors, no antigen is known. Here the sequenced sample was PBMCs, taken from a glioma patient whose treatment included an IDH1 peptide vaccine. The receptor source for this set is a woman aged 40 to 55 with glioma.

CDR3 amino acids: CASSLVPPGGRVEKLFF. The CDR3 DNA is TGTGCCAGCAGCTTGGTTCCCCCCGGAGGGAGGGTGGAAAAACTGTTTTTT. V usage is TRBV5-4 and J usage is TRBJ1-4, with D unresolved. Deletions cut 0 bases from V and 8 bases from J, with 20 bases between. This CDR3 contains 17 residues. Germline values: CDR1 SGHNT, CDR2 YYREEE (reference sequence). Based on the CDR3 plus reference TRBV5-4 and TRBJ1-4, the full variable domain is ETGVTQSPTHLIKTRGQQVTLRCSSQSGHNTVSWYQQALGQGPQFIFQYYREEENGRGNFPPRFSGLQFPNYSSELNVNALELDDSALYLCASSLVPPGGRVEKLFFGSGTQLSVL.

This chain uses TRBV5-1 with TRBJ1-3, with 8 nucleotides matching TRBD1. This CDR3 region has 16 residues. Germline loops: CDR1 SGHRS, CDR2 YFSETQ. J gave up 3 bases and V 0 bases, and 5 bases lay outside the gene matches. CDR3 amino acids: CASSLDGRGLGNTIYF. The CDR3 DNA is TGCGCCAGCAGCTTGGACGGCAGGGGGCTTGGAAACACCATATATTTT.

The chain has TRBV19 and TRBJ2-7; 10 nucleotides line up with TRBD2. This CDR3 spans 16 amino acids. The germline gives CDR1 LNHDA, CDR2 SQIVND (reference sequence). V gave up 3 bases and J gave up 1 base; unmatched junction bases: 6. The CDR3: CASSIWRTSGSYEQYF. The CDR3 region has the DNA TGTGCCAGTAGTATTTGGAGGACTAGCGGTTCCTACGAGCAGTACTTC.

V and J are TRBV15 and TRBJ2-7, with no clear D. CDR1 and CDR2 (germline): LNHNV, YYDKDF (reference sequence). The V and J ends lost 0 bases and 4 bases respectively, with 7 bases between them. The CDR3 is made up of 13 amino acids. CDR3 sequence reads: CATSRDKQYEQYF. The CDR3 bases are TGTGCCACCAGCAGAGACAAACAATACGAGCAGTACTTC.

The gene calls are TRBV19 and TRBJ1-5; D not certain. Looked up from germline, CDR1 is LNHDA and CDR2 is SQIVND (reference sequence). This CDR3 is built from 15 residues. V lost 7 bases to trimming and J lost 1 base, with 14 bases between them. As DNA, the CDR3 is TGTGCCAGTAACTTCGAAATTGGCAGCAATCAGCCCCAGCATTTT. Its protein product is CASNFEIGSNQPQHF.

The V call is TRBV13, the J call TRBJ2-2; D gene uncertain. Germline V gene sequence: CDR1 PRHDT, CDR2 FYEKMQ (reference sequence). The CDR3 is 16 residues long. The V gene lost 2 bases and the J gene lost 5 bases, with 15 bases spanning the gap. DNA of the CDR3: TGTGCCAGCAGCTTAAGCCAGGACCTAGGGACCGGGGAGCTGTTTTTT. It is translated as CASSLSQDLGTGELFF.

The chain joins TRBV30 to TRBJ2-5, with D perhaps TRBD1 (6 bases). V lost 2 bases and J 1 base, leaving 14 bases between the germline ends. The germline gives CDR1 GTSNPN, CDR2 SVGIG (reference sequence). CDR3 length: 15 amino acids. CDR3 sequence (DNA): TGTGCCTGGAGTCCGAAGCGACAGGTCCAAGAGACCCAGTACTTC. Amino acids: CAWSPKRQVQETQYF.

This clone was counted a few times. The chain recombines TRBV6-6 with TRBJ1-1; tentative D call: TRBD1 (6 bases). This CDR3 spans 13 amino acids. Per germline, CDR1 MNHNY and CDR2 SVGAGI (reference sequence). The V end was cut by 2 bases, the J end by 5 bases, with 9 bases between. The DNA of the CDR3 is TGTGCCAGCAGTTACAGGGGGGCGACTGAAGCTTTCTTT. Amino acids: CASSYRGATEAFF.

The chain uses TRBV6-4 and TRBJ2-2; TRBD2 is a possible D gene (5 bases). V was clipped by 9 bases and J by 4 bases, with 15 bases between them. This CDR3 contains 14 residues. The V gene's germline CDR1 is MRHNA and CDR2 SNTAGT. The CDR3 DNA sequence: TGTGCCAGTAAACCCGGGGAAGTCACCGGGGAGCTGTTTTTT. Protein product: CASKPGEVTGELFF.

The chain has TRBV7-2 and TRBJ2-1, with D maybe TRBD2 (5 bases). This CDR3 has 16 residues. The germline gives CDR1 SGHTA, CDR2 FQGNSA. Trimming stripped 5 bases from V and 3 bases from J, with 17 bases between. CDR3 sequence: CASSPTHGNSYNEQFF. The CDR3, as DNA: TGTGCCAGCAGCCCAACCCACGGGAACAGCTACAATGAGCAGTTCTTC.

This chain uses TRBV7-9 with TRBJ1-5, with D perhaps matching TRBD1 (5 bases). The V gene's germline CDR1 is SEHNR and CDR2 FQNEAQ (reference sequence). The CDR3 covers 15 residues. The ends were cut back, 4 bases at V and 5 bases at J, with 15 bases in the middle. Here the CDR3 DNA reads TGTGCCAGCAGCTCCGAGCGGGACCCTTATCAGCCCCAGCATTTT. Amino acid sequence: CASSSERDPYQPQHF.

V and J are TRBV6-1 and TRBJ1-5; D not certain. From germline, CDR1 is MNHNS and CDR2 SASEGT. Trimming cost V 4 bases and J 2 bases, with 9 bases left between them. This CDR3 spans 14 amino acids. DNA of the CDR3: TGTGCCAGCAGTGTTTCGGGTGGCAATCAGCCCCAGCATTTT. Translating it yields CASSVSGGNQPQHF.

The chain recombines TRBV9 with TRBJ1-4; 7 bases are a match to TRBD1. After removal of 3 bases from V and 8 bases from J, the junction contained 10 bases not matched to a gene. This CDR3 contains 15 residues. Germline V gene sequence: CDR1 SGDLS, CDR2 YYNGEE. The CDR3 region is CASSAGEGAVEKLFF. The CDR3 nucleotides are TGTGCCAGCAGCGCAGGGGAGGGGGCCGTCGAAAAACTGTTTTTT.

The gene calls are TRBV4-1 and TRBJ2-1, with D possibly TRBD2 on 7 matching bases. V lost 0 bases, J lost 6 bases, and 15 bases lay in between. The CDR3 has 16 residues. Germline V gives CDR1 MGHRA, CDR2 YSYEKL. CDR3 in amino acids: CASSQEVGGRGNEQFF. DNA for the CDR3: TGCGCCAGCAGCCAAGAGGTCGGGGGGCGAGGCAATGAGCAGTTCTTC.

The rearrangement joins TRBV10-3 to TRBJ1-2; 9 bases map to TRBD1. Germline V gene lookup returns CDR1 ENHRY and CDR2 SYGVKD. The CDR3 runs to 17 residues. With V trimmed by 4 bases and J by 2 bases, 11 bases remained unmatched. The CDR3 sequence: CAISAVIRTGGNYGYTF. The CDR3 DNA reads as TGTGCCATCAGTGCCGTTATTAGAACAGGGGGCAACTATGGCTACACCTTC.

The chain uses TRBV10-3 and TRBJ1-3; D gene unclear. The CDR3 is made up of 15 amino acids. CDR1 and CDR2 (germline): ENHRY, SYGVKD. Trimming stripped 3 bases from V and 0 bases from J, with 9 bases between. CDR3 coding DNA: TGTGCCATCAGTGATGAGGCCCGCTCTGGAAACACCATATATTTT. This sequence encodes CAISDEARSGNTIYF.

The chain recombines TRBV29-1 with TRBJ1-5; TRBD1 is a possible D gene (5 bases). Germline loops: CDR1 SQVTM, CDR2 ANQGSEA. Between the trimmed V and J ends, which lost 2 bases and 2 bases, there was a span of 16 bases. This CDR3 contains 16 residues. CDR3 sequence: CSVEPRDGFGNQPQHF. The CDR3 DNA reads TGCAGCGTTGAACCCCGGGACGGGTTTGGCAATCAGCCCCAGCATTTT.

The V gene is TRBV5-1, the J gene TRBJ2-7; TRBD1 might be the D (6 bases). Deletions cut 5 bases from V and 0 bases from J, with 15 bases between. Germline V gene sequence: CDR1 SGHRS, CDR2 YFSETQ. The CDR3 has 15 amino acids. In nucleotides, the CDR3 is TGCGCCAGCAGTCGCTCCGGGACAAACTCCTACGAGCAGTACTTC. It yields the protein CASSRSGTNSYEQYF.

This chain joins TRBV7-9 and TRBJ2-5, with D possibly being TRBD2 (6 bases). The CDR3 runs to 17 residues. The germline V and J ends were trimmed by 1 base and 3 bases, with 18 bases remaining between them. CDR1 and CDR2 from the germline V gene are SEHNR and FQNEAQ (reference sequence). CDR3 nucleotides: TGTGCCAGCAGCTTAGGACGACAAGGGAGGAGTAAAGAGACCCAGTACTTC. Translation gives CASSLGRQGRSKETQYF.

The J gene is TRBJ2-4, the V gene TRBV7-9; 7 bases match TRBD2. After removal of 3 bases from V and 0 bases from J, the junction contained 5 bases not matched to a gene. Germline V gene data show CDR1 as SEHNR and CDR2 as FQNEAQ (reference sequence). The CDR3 totals 16 residues. The DNA for the CDR3 is TGTGCCAGCAGCTTTTGGACTAGTCTAGCCAAAAACATTCAGTACTTC. Amino acids: CASSFWTSLAKNIQYF.

This chain connects TRBV5-4 to TRBJ1-2; TRBD1 matches 8 bases. CDR3 size: 14 residues. CDR1 SGHNT and CDR2 YYREEE come from the germline V gene (reference sequence). With V trimmed by 4 bases and J by 3 bases, 5 bases remained unmatched. The CDR3 is CASSASQGDYGYTF. For the CDR3, the DNA is TGTGCCAGCAGCGCCTCACAGGGGGACTATGGCTACACCTTC.

The chain has TRBV5-1 and TRBJ1-1; TRBD1 matches at 8 bases. With V trimmed by 3 bases and J by 4 bases, 5 bases remained unmatched. The germline V gene has CDR1 SGHRS and CDR2 YFSETQ. The CDR3 runs 14 residues. The CDR3, as DNA: TGCGCCAGCAGCTACACAGGGGGTAGCACTGAAGCTTTCTTT. Amino acids: CASSYTGGSTEAFF.

The chain employs TRBV6-1 and TRBJ2-2; 8 bases are a match to TRBD2. The V gene end was trimmed by 4 bases and the J gene end by 4 bases; junction bases not matched to a gene: 8. The CDR3 has 16 amino acids. Germline loops: CDR1 MNHNS, CDR2 SASEGT. CDR3 amino acids: CASSVKREWSTGELFF. DNA for the CDR3: TGTGCCAGCAGTGTTAAGCGGGAGTGGAGCACCGGGGAGCTGTTTTTT.

This clone was seen a single time. V gene TRBV2 combines with J gene TRBJ2-2, with D perhaps matching TRBD2 (5 bases). The CDR3 totals 15 residues. V gave up 3 bases and J gave up 2 bases, with 10 bases separating them. Germline V gene lookup returns CDR1 SNHLY and CDR2 FYNNEI. The DNA for the CDR3 is TGTGCCAGCAGTGAGAGGGCGCAAAACACCGGGGAGCTGTTTTTT. Translation gives CASSERAQNTGELFF.

This sequence joins TRBV30 and TRBJ2-1; TRBD2 matches 12 bases. The CDR3 loop spans 14 amino acids. The junction had 5 bases not matched to a gene; V was cut back by 6 bases and J by 5 bases. Germline CDR1 reads GTSNPN; CDR2 reads SVGIG (reference sequence). The CDR3 here is CACGLAGFNNEQFF. The CDR3 DNA follows: TGTGCCTGCGGACTAGCGGGGTTTAACAATGAGCAGTTCTTC.

This clone has only one observation. This chain joins TRBV11-2 and TRBJ1-1, with 8 bases identical to TRBD1. V gave up 1 base and J gave up 12 bases; unmatched junction bases: 10. Per the germline V gene, CDR1 is SGHAT and CDR2 is FQNNGV. This CDR3 comprises 14 residues. CDR3 sequence (DNA): TGTGCCAGCAGCTTAGGTCACACAGGGGGAACTCCTTTCTTT. Translating it yields CASSLGHTGGTPFF.

This rearrangement joins TRBV2 to TRBJ1-2; TRBD1 aligns across 7 bases. The V gene's germline CDR1 is SNHLY and CDR2 FYNNEI. V gave up 4 bases and J gave up 8 bases; unmatched junction bases: 16. The CDR3 sequence is 16 residues long. This CDR3 reads CASSVYRGAPTGGYTF. The CDR3 DNA reads TGTGCCAGCAGTGTCTACAGGGGCGCACCGACTGGCGGCTACACCTTC.

The chain uses TRBV30 and TRBJ2-7; TRBD2 might be the D (7 bases). CDR1 and CDR2 (germline): GTSNPN, SVGIG (reference sequence). The CDR3 is 15 residues long. With 2 bases removed from V and 6 bases from J, the gap between germline ends came to 20 bases. The DNA for the CDR3 is TGTGCCTGGAGTTATGACTTGAGGCGGGGGCGCGAGCAGTACTTC. Its protein product is CAWSYDLRRGREQYF.

The J gene is TRBJ1-2, the V gene TRBV28; D call uncertain. This CDR3 has 13 residues. Trimming pared 6 bases from V and 4 bases from J, leaving 12 bases between. From germline, CDR1 is MDHEN and CDR2 SYDVKM. The CDR3 spells CASSGKGGYGYTF. CDR3 DNA sequence: TGTGCCAGCAGCGGTAAGGGAGGCTATGGCTACACCTTC.

This clone came up once. The chain recombines TRBV11-2 with TRBJ2-6; maybe TRBD2 (6 bases). The CDR3 extends over 15 amino acids. Germline V gives CDR1 SGHAT, CDR2 FQNNGV. V shed 6 bases and J shed 0 bases, with 9 bases lying between them. The CDR3 DNA follows: TGTGCCAGCAGGCGGGGATCCTCTGGGGCCAACGTCCTGACTTTC. It yields the protein CASRRGSSGANVLTF.